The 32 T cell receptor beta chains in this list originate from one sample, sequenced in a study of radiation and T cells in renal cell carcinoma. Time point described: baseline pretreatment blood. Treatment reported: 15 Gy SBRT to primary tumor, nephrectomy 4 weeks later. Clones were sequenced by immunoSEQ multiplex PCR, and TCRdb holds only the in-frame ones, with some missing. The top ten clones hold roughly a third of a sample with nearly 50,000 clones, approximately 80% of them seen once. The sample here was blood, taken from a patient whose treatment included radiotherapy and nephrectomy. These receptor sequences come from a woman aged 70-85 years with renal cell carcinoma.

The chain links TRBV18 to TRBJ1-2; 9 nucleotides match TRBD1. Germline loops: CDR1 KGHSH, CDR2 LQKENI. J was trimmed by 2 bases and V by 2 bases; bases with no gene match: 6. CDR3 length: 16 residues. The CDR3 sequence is CASSPGTGLTNYGYTF. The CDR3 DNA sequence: TGTGCCAGCTCACCAGGGACAGGGCTCACGAACTATGGCTACACCTTC.

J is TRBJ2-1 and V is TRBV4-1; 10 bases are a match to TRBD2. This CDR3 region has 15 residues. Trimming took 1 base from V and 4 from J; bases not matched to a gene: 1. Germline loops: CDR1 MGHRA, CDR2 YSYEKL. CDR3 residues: CASSQVSGGYNEQFF. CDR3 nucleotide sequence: TGCGCCAGCAGCCAAGTTAGCGGGGGGTACAATGAGCAGTTCTTC.

The CDR3 sequence is CASSLQGNYGYTF. Written as DNA, the CDR3 is TGTGCCAGCAGTCTACAGGGAAACTATGGCTACACCTTC. The V gene is TRBV6-5, the J gene TRBJ1-2; TRBD1 is a possible D gene (6 bases). The V end lost 5 bases, the J end lost 2 bases, and 9 bases lay between the germline ends. Germline loops: CDR1 MNHEY, CDR2 SVGAGI. The CDR3 extends over 13 amino acids.

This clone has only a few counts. CDR3 nucleotide sequence: TGTGCCAGCAGCCTCCTCACGGGGGCAGATACGCAGTATTTT. Translation gives CASSLLTGADTQYF. This sequence joins TRBV14 and TRBJ2-3; weak D call: TRBD2 (6 bases). CDR1 is SGHDN, CDR2 FVKESK, per germline. V gave up 4 bases and J gave up 4 bases, with 12 bases separating them. The CDR3 sequence is 14 residues long. Together with reference TRBV14 and TRBJ2-3, the CDR3 gives the full variable domain: EAGVTQFPSHSVIEKGQTVTLRCDPISGHDNLYWYRRVMGKEIKFLLHFVKESKQDESGMPNNRFLAERTGGTYSTLKVQPAELEDSGVYFCASSLLTGADTQYFGPGTRLTVL.

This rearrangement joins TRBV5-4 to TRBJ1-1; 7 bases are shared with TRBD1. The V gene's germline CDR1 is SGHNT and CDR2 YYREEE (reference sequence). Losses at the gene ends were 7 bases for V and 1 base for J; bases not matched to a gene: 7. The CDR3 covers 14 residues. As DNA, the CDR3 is TGTGCCAGCTACGAGACAGGGACGAACACTGAAGCTTTCTTT. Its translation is CASYETGTNTEAFF.

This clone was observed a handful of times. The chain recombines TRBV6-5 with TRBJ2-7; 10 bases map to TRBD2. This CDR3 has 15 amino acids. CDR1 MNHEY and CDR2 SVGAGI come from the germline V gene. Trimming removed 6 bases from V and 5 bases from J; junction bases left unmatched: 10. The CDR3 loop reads CASRTLAGLTNEQYF. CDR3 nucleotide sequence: TGTGCCAGCAGAACACTAGCGGGACTCACTAACGAGCAGTACTTC.

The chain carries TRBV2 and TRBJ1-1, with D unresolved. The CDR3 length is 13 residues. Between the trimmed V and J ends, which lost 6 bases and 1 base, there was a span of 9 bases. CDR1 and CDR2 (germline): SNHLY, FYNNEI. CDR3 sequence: CASSTDGNTEAFF. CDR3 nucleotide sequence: TGTGCCAGCAGCACGGACGGGAACACTGAAGCTTTCTTT.

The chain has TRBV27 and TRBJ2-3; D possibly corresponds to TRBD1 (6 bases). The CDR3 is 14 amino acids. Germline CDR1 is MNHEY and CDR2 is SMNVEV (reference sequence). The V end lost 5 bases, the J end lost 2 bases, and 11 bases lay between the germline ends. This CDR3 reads CASSLTGLTDTQYF. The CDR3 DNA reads TGTGCCAGCAGTCTAACAGGGCTCACAGATACGCAGTATTTT.

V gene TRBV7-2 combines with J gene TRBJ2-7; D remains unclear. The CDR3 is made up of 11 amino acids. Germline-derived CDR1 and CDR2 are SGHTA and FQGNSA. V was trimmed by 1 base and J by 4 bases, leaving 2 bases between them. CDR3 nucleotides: TGTGCCAGCAGCTTAGAGTACGAGCAGTACTTC. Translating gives CASSLEYEQYF.

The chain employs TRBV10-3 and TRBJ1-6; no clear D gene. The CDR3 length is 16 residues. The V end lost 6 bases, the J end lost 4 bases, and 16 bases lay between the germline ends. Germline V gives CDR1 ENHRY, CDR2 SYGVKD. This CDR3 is CAISHVLTEYNSPLHF. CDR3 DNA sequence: TGTGCCATCAGCCACGTCCTCACGGAATATAATTCACCCCTCCACTTT.

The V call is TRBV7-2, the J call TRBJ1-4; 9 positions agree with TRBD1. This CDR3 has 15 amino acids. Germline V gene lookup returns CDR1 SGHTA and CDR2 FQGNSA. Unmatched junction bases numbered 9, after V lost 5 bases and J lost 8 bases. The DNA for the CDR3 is TGTGCCAGCAGCAAAGCTGGACAGGGGAGAGAAAAACTGTTTTTT. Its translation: CASSKAGQGREKLFF.

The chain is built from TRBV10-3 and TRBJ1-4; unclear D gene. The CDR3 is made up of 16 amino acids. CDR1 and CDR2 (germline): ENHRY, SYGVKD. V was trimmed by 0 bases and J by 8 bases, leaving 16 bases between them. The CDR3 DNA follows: TGTGCCATCAGTGAGTCGAGTTGGAGAGAGGCGGAAAAACTGTTTTTT. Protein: CAISESSWREAEKLFF.

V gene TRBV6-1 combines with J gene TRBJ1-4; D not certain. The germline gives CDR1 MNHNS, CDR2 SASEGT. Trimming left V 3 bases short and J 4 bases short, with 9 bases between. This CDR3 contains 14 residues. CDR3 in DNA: TGTGCCAGCAGTGATTGGGCTTTTAATGAAAAACTGTTTTTT. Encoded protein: CASSDWAFNEKLFF.

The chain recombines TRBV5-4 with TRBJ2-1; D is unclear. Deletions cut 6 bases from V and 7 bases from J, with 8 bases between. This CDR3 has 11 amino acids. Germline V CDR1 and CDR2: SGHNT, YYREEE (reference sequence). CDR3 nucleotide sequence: TGTGCCAGCACCGATTGGAATGAGCAGTTCTTC. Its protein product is CASTDWNEQFF.

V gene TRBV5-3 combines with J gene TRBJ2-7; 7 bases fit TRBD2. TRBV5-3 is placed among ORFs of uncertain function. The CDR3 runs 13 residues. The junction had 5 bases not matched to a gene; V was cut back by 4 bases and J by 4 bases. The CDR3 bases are TGTGCCAGAAGCGGGGGACTATCTTACGAGCAGTACTTC. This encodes CARSGGLSYEQYF.

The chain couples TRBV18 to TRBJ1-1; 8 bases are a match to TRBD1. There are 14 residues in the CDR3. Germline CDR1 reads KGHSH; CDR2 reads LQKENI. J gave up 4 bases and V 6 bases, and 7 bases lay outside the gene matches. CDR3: CASSNTGGTTEAFF. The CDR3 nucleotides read TGTGCCAGCTCCAATACAGGGGGGACCACTGAAGCTTTCTTT.

CDR3 nucleotides: TGTGCCAGCAGCGTACAGGGCCTCCCCAATCAGCCCCAGCATTTT. Translating it yields CASSVQGLPNQPQHF. The chain employs TRBV2 and TRBJ1-5, with D tentatively TRBD1 (6 bases). The CDR3 runs to 15 residues. V was cut by 6 bases and J by 3 bases, with 15 bases left in between. Germline assignment: CDR1 SNHLY and CDR2 FYNNEI. Full variable domain (missing parts from reference TRBV2 and TRBJ1-5): EPEVTQTPSHQVTQMGQEVILRCVPISNHLYFYWYRQILGQKVEFLVSFYNNEISEKSEIFDDQFSVERPDGSNFTLKIRSTKLEDSAMYFCASSVQGLPNQPQHFGDGTRLSIL.

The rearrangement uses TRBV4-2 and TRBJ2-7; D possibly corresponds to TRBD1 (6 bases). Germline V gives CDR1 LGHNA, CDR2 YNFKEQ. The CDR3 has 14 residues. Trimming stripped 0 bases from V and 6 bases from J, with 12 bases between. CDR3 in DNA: TGTGCCAGCAGCCAAGACAGGGGAAAATTCGAGCAGTACTTC. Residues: CASSQDRGKFEQYF.

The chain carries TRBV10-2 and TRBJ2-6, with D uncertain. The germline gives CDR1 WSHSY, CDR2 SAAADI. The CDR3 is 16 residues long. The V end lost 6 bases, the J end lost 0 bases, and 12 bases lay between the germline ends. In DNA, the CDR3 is TGCGCCAGCAGGGAAACCTCGAGCTCTGGGGCCAACGTCCTGACTTTC. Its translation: CASRETSSSGANVLTF.

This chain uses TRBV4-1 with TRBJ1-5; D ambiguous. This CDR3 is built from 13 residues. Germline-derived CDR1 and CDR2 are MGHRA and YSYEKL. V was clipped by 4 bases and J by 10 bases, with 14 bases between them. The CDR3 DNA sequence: TGCGCCAGCAGCCCTACCTTCTCATCTCCCCAGCATTTT. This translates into CASSPTFSSPQHF.

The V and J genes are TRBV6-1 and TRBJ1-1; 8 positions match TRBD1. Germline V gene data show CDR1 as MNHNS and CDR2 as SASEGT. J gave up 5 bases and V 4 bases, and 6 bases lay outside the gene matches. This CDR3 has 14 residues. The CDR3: CASSVGQGWTEAFF. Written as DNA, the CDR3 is TGTGCCAGCAGTGTAGGACAGGGTTGGACTGAAGCTTTCTTT.

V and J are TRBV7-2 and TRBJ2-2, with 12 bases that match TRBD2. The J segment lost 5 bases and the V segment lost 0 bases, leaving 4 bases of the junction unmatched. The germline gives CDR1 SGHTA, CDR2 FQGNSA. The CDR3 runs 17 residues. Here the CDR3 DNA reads TGTGCCAGCAGCTTAGCCCTAGCGGGAGGGTGGACCGGGGAGCTGTTTTTT. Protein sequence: CASSLALAGGWTGELFF.

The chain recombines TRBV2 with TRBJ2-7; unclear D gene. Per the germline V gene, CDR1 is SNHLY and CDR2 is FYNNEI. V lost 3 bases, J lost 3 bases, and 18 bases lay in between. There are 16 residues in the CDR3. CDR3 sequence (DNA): TGTGCCAGCAGTGATGACGGAGCCAGTTTGAACTACGAGCAGTACTTC. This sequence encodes CASSDDGASLNYEQYF.

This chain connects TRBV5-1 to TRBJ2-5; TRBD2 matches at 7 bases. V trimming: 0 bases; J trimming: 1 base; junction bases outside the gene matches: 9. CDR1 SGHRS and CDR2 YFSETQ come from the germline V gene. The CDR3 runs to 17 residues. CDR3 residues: CASSLVTWGGSQETQYF. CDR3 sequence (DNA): TGCGCCAGCAGCTTGGTAACCTGGGGGGGTTCCCAAGAGACCCAGTACTTC.

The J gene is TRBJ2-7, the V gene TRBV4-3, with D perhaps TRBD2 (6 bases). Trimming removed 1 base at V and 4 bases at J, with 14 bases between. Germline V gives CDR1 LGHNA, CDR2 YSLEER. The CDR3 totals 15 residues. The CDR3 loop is CASSQVTGGEYEQYF. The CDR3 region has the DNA TGCGCCAGCAGCCAAGTCACAGGCGGGGAATACGAGCAGTACTTC.

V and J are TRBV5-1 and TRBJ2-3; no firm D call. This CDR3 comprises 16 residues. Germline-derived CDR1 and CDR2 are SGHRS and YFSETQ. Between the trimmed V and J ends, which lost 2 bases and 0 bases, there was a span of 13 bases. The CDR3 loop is CASSFSGTSSTDTQYF. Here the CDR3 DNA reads TGCGCCAGCAGCTTTTCCGGTACCTCTAGCACAGATACGCAGTATTTT.

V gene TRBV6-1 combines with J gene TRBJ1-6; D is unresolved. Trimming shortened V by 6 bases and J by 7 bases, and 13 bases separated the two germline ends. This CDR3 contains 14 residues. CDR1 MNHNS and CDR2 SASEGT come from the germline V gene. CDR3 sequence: CASRRPNGNSPLHF. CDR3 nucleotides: TGTGCCAGCAGGAGACCCAACGGGAATTCACCCCTCCACTTT.

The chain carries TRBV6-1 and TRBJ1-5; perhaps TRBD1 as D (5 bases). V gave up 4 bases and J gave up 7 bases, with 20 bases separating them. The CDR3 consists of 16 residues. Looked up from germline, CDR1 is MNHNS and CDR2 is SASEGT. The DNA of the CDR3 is TGTGCCAGCAGTGGGTCAACCCCCAGGGCACGGCAGCCCCAGCATTTT. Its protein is CASSGSTPRARQPQHF.

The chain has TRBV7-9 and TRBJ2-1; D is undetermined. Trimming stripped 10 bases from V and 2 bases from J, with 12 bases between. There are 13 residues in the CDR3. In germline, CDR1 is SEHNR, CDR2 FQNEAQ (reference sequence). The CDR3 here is CATPAETYNEQFF. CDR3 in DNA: TGTGCCACTCCCGCCGAAACCTACAATGAGCAGTTCTTC.

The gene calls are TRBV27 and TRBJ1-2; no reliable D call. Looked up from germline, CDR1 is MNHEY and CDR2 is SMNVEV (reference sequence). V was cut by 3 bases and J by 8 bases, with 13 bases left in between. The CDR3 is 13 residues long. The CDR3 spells CASSFSPAGGYTF. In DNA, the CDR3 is TGTGCCAGCAGTTTTAGCCCGGCGGGGGGCTACACCTTC.

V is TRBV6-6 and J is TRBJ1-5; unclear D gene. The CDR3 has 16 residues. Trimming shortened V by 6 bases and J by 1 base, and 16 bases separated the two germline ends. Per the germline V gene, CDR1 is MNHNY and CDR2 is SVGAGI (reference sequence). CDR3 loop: CASSPAGGGSNQPQHF. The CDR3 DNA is TGTGCCAGCAGCCCCGCCGGCGGCGGCAGCAATCAGCCCCAGCATTTT.

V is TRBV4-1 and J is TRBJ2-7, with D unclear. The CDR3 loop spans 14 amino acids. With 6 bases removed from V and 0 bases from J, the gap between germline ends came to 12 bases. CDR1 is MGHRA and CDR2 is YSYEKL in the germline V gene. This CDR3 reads CASSSPGNSYEQYF. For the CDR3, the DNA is TGCGCCAGCAGTAGTCCGGGCAACTCCTACGAGCAGTACTTC.